These 26 T cell receptor beta chains came from one sample sequenced in a study of T cells in Graves' hyperthyroidism and ophthalmopathy. Amplification of TCR beta CDR3 regions used RNA as the template. An initial round of RT-PCR targeting the TCR CDR3 relied on the HTBI primer set. From the multiplex PCR reads, TCRdb called clonotypes with MiXCR, one entry per CDR3 protein. Of about 510,000 distinct CDR3 sequences in the sample, 40% to 50% were seen once. The sample taken for sequencing was peripheral blood or thyroid tissue (not recorded which). The receptors were gathered from an adult woman with Graves' disease, either hyperthyroidism or ophthalmopathy (not recorded which).

The chain joins TRBV20-1 to TRBJ2-5; D is undetermined. This CDR3 comprises 13 residues. Germline V gene sequence: CDR1 DFQATT, CDR2 SNEGSKA (reference sequence). V lost 5 bases and J lost 3, with 13 bases in between. The CDR3 protein is CSAPSPGKETQYF. CDR3 bases: TGCAGTGCTCCCTCCCCAGGAAAAGAGACCCAGTACTTC.

This clonotype has ten or more counts. The gene calls are TRBV10-3 and TRBJ2-5, with 10 bases identical to TRBD2. CDR1 is ENHRY and CDR2 is SYGVKD in the germline V gene. The junction had 7 bases not matched to a gene; V was cut back by 4 bases and J by 2 bases. The CDR3 spans 16 residues. The CDR3 loop is CAISGTSGTVQETQYF. CDR3 nucleotides: TGTGCCATCAGTGGTACTAGCGGGACAGTACAAGAGACCCAGTACTTC.

There are many counts of this clonotype. This rearrangement joins TRBV11-2 to TRBJ1-2; D unresolved. V lost 5 bases, J lost 5 bases, and 18 bases lay in between. CDR1 is SGHAT and CDR2 is FQNNGV in the germline V gene. The CDR3 spans 15 residues. The CDR3 region is CASSLPSRPGYGYTF. The DNA for the CDR3 is TGTGCCAGCAGCCTGCCGTCGAGACCGGGATATGGCTACACCTTC.

The genes are TRBV29-1 and TRBJ1-2; D may be TRBD1 (6 bases). Trimming left V 7 bases short and J 12 bases short, with 18 bases between. Germline CDR1 is SQVTM and CDR2 is ANQGSEA. The CDR3 sequence is 11 residues long. The DNA for the CDR3 is TGCAGCGCGAAACAGGGTGCTGGAAACACCTTC. Protein sequence: CSAKQGAGNTF.

This clonotype has a count of ten or more. This chain connects TRBV10-3 to TRBJ2-6; 8 bases fit TRBD1. Trimming at V came to 6 bases and at J to 0 bases, leaving 7 bases not matched to a gene. This CDR3 has 17 residues. Germline V gene sequence: CDR1 ENHRY, CDR2 SYGVKD. CDR3 sequence (DNA): TGTGCCATCAGACGGACAGGGCTAGGCTCTGGGGCCAACGTCCTGACTTTC. Amino acid sequence: CAIRRTGLGSGANVLTF.

This chain joins TRBV2 and TRBJ1-4; 9 bases fit TRBD1. CDR3 length equals 16 residues. J lost 0 bases, V lost 6 bases, and 5 bases had no gene match. CDR1 and CDR2 from the germline V gene are SNHLY and FYNNEI. The CDR3 is CASRQWDRATNEKLFF. The CDR3 region has the DNA TGTGCCAGCAGACAATGGGACAGGGCAACTAATGAAAAACTGTTTTTT. The full variable domain, its missing parts supplied by reference TRBV2 and TRBJ1-4, is EPEVTQTPSHQVTQMGQEVILRCVPISNHLYFYWYRQILGQKVEFLVSFYNNEISEKSEIFDDQFSVERPDGSNFTLKIRSTKLEDSAMYFCASRQWDRATNEKLFFGSGTQLSVL.

The chain joins TRBV18 to TRBJ2-7, with TRBD1 identical over 10 bases. Germline V gene sequence: CDR1 KGHSH, CDR2 LQKENI. The CDR3 is 15 amino acids. The V segment lost 3 bases and the J segment 5 bases; nucleotides outside the gene matches: 7. CDR3 amino acids: CASSPRVDRGNEQYF. The CDR3 nucleotides read TGTGCCAGCTCACCTAGGGTGGACAGGGGGAACGAGCAGTACTTC.

The chain is built from TRBV10-1 and TRBJ2-6; the match to TRBD2 covers 11 bases. Germline trimming cut 4 bases from V and 13 bases from J; bases unmatched to any gene: 6. Germline values: CDR1 WNHNN, CDR2 SYGVQD (reference sequence). The CDR3 extends over 14 amino acids. As DNA, the CDR3 is TGCGCCAGCAGTGGAACTCTAGCGGGAGGAGTCCTGACTTTC. Its translation: CASSGTLAGGVLTF.

This clonotype was seen at least ten times. This chain joins TRBV5-1 and TRBJ1-4; a possible D gene is TRBD1 (6 bases). The CDR3 is made up of 18 amino acids. Germline-derived CDR1 and CDR2 are SGHRS and YFSETQ. V gave up 2 bases and J gave up 0 bases, with 17 bases separating them. In DNA form, the CDR3 reads TGCGCCAGCAGCTTTTTACCTCTGGACAGCGCAACTAATGAAAAACTGTTTTTT. It codes for CASSFLPLDSATNEKLFF.

A word on this clonotype: A single base separates this from a much larger clone, so it may be a read error. The CDR3: CSASNLGGVSEAFF. CDR3 DNA sequence: TGCAGTGCTTCTAACCTCGGGGGGGTGTCTGAAGCTTTCTTT. The rearrangement uses TRBV20-1 and TRBJ1-1; possibly TRBD1 for D (5 bases). The CDR3 loop spans 14 amino acids. Germline V lookup: CDR1 DFQATT, CDR2 SNEGSKA (reference sequence). Deletions cut 5 bases from V and 6 bases from J, with 19 bases between.

About this clonotype: A much more abundant neighbour one base away suggests this may be a read error. The chain recombines TRBV20-1 with TRBJ2-7, with D uncertain. Germline-derived CDR1 and CDR2 are DFQATT and SNEGSKA (reference sequence). The V gene lost 2 bases and the J gene lost 13 bases, with 27 bases spanning the gap. CDR3 length: 15 residues. The CDR3 protein is CSARNPGRTEPDGYF. The DNA of the CDR3 is TGCAGTGCTAGAAACCCCGGGCGGACCGAACCTGACGGATACTTC.

The CDR3, as DNA: TGTGCCATCAGTGACCAGGGGTCGAACGTGCCGATGGAGACCCAGTACTTC. This encodes CAISDQGSNVPMETQYF. The chain employs TRBV10-3 and TRBJ2-5, with D perhaps matching TRBD1 (6 bases). This CDR3 is built from 17 residues. Trimming left V 3 bases short and J 5 bases short, with 22 bases between. Germline CDR1 and CDR2: ENHRY and SYGVKD.

The CDR3 reads CASRAGEYEQYF. The CDR3 nucleotides read TGTGCCAGCAGAGCAGGGGAGTACGAGCAGTACTTC. The V gene is TRBV28, the J gene TRBJ2-7; D is possibly TRBD1 (6 bases). This CDR3 region has 12 residues. V gave up 6 bases and J gave up 4 bases, with 10 bases separating them. Germline loops: CDR1 MDHEN, CDR2 SYDVKM.

This clonotype was observed at least ten times. V usage is TRBV4-2 and J usage is TRBJ1-5; D is undetermined. The length of the CDR3 is 15 residues. The germline V gene has CDR1 LGHNA and CDR2 YNFKEQ. Trimming left V 0 bases short and J 0 bases short, with 6 bases between. The CDR3 DNA sequence: TGTGCCAGCAGCCAAGAAGCTACTAGCAATCAGCCCCAGCATTTT. Translation gives CASSQEATSNQPQHF.

This clonotype was counted at least ten times. This chain connects TRBV7-9 to TRBJ2-7, with 8 bases aligning to TRBD1. The V segment lost 6 bases and the J segment 4 bases; nucleotides outside the gene matches: 2. The CDR3 contains 12 residues. Germline CDR1 and CDR2: SEHNR and FQNEAQ (reference sequence). CDR3 bases: TGTGCCAGCAGTACAGGGGGATACGAGCAGTACTTC. Its protein product is CASSTGGYEQYF.

Comments on this clonotype: Germline and junction disagree at one end, which may indicate a read error. This chain uses TRBV10-3 with TRBJ2-2; D remains ambiguous. The CDR3 is 14 residues long. CDR1 is ENHRY and CDR2 is SYGVKD in the germline V gene. This CDR3 reads CAARRTENAGELFF. The DNA for the CDR3 is TGTGCCGCCCGGCGGACGGAGAACGCCGGGGAGCTGTTTTTT.

The rearrangement uses TRBV7-2 and TRBJ2-6; unclear D gene. Trimming left V 5 bases short and J 2 bases short, with 10 bases between. The CDR3 totals 15 residues. Germline V gene data show CDR1 as SGHTA and CDR2 as FQGNSA. The CDR3 is CASSQESAGANVLTF. The CDR3 DNA follows: TGTGCCAGCAGCCAAGAATCAGCTGGGGCCAACGTCCTGACTTTC. The full variable domain, completed using reference TRBV7-2 and TRBJ2-6, is GAGVSQSPSNKVTEKGKDVELRCDPISGHTALYWYRQSLGQGLEFLIYFQGNSAPDKSGLPSDRFSAERTGGSVSTLTIQRTQQEDSAVYLCASSQESAGANVLTFGAGSRLTVL.

This clonotype was seen a handful of times. This chain connects TRBV4-1 to TRBJ1-4; 9 nucleotides agree with TRBD1. This CDR3 region has 15 residues. Germline V gene data show CDR1 as MGHRA and CDR2 as YSYEKL. Unmatched junction bases numbered 3, after V lost 2 bases and J lost 5 bases. CDR3 DNA: TGCGCCAGCAGCCAACCAGGACAGGGGAATGAAAAACTGTTTTTT. It encodes CASSQPGQGNEKLFF.

V gene TRBV2 combines with J gene TRBJ1-3; 8 bases fit TRBD1. CDR3 length: 13 amino acids. In germline, CDR1 is SNHLY, CDR2 FYNNEI. V gave up 4 bases and J gave up 8 bases; unmatched junction bases: 4. CDR3 DNA sequence: TGTGCCAGCAGTGGACAGGGGCGAGACACCATATATTTT. This translates into CASSGQGRDTIYF.

The rearrangement joins TRBV7-8 to TRBJ1-5; D ambiguous. Per germline, CDR1 SGHVS and CDR2 FQNEAQ. The CDR3 runs to 17 residues. V was shortened by 1 base and J by 0 bases, with 13 bases between the two germline ends. The CDR3 coding sequence is TGTGCCAGCAGCTTAGGTCCATTGGGAGGTAGCAATCAGCCCCAGCATTTT. Translating gives CASSLGPLGGSNQPQHF.

The chain combines TRBV11-1 with TRBJ2-6, with a possible D match to TRBD1 (6 bases). This CDR3 is built from 16 residues. CDR1 and CDR2 from the germline V gene are SGHAT and FQDESV (reference sequence). Trimming removed 6 bases from V and 0 bases from J, with 12 bases in between. CDR3 residues: CASSPGANSGANVLTF. The CDR3, as DNA: TGTGCCAGCAGTCCAGGGGCTAACTCTGGGGCCAACGTCCTGACTTTC.

The V gene is TRBV20-1, the J gene TRBJ1-2, with D possibly matching TRBD1 (6 bases). From germline, CDR1 is DFQATT and CDR2 SNEGSKA (reference sequence). Trimming took off 3 bases at V and 6 bases at J, with 20 bases between the two ends. The CDR3 covers 15 residues. The CDR3 sequence: CSASGGTSGGDGYTF. The DNA of the CDR3 is TGCAGTGCTAGCGGGGGGACTAGCGGGGGCGATGGCTACACCTTC.

This chain connects TRBV29-1 to TRBJ1-4, with TRBD1 as a possible D gene (6 bases). CDR1 is SQVTM and CDR2 is ANQGSEA in the germline V gene. The CDR3 covers 13 residues. Trimming removed 8 bases at V and 3 bases at J, with 13 bases between. The CDR3 sequence is CSYKRGANEKLFF. Here the CDR3 DNA reads TGCAGCTACAAAAGGGGGGCTAATGAAAAACTGTTTTTT.

The chain carries TRBV6-5 and TRBJ1-2; D might be TRBD1 (6 bases). The CDR3 loop spans 17 amino acids. V was clipped by 5 bases and J by 8 bases, with 27 bases between them. Germline CDR1 reads MNHEY; CDR2 reads SVGAGI. The CDR3 spells CASSPIGLGANPLGYTF. In DNA form, the CDR3 reads TGTGCCAGCAGTCCGATCGGTTTGGGGGCCAACCCCCTGGGCTACACCTTC.

The rearrangement joins TRBV29-1 to TRBJ2-7; a weak D match, TRBD2 (5 bases). Trimming removed 6 bases at V and 2 bases at J, with 11 bases between. The CDR3 contains 12 residues. Germline values: CDR1 SQVTM, CDR2 ANQGSEA. Here the CDR3 DNA reads TGCAGCGTAGGTGAGGGTGCCTACGAGCAGTACTTC. It specifies CSVGEGAYEQYF.

In this sample, this clonotype turned up once. The rearrangement joins TRBV19 to TRBJ2-6; 7 nucleotides align to TRBD1. Germline loops: CDR1 LNHDA, CDR2 SQIVND (reference sequence). The CDR3 extends over 20 amino acids. Losses at the gene ends were 3 bases for V and 2 bases for J; bases not matched to a gene: 16. For the CDR3, the DNA is TGTGCCAGTAGTATTCTCTCTGCTGCGGCGAGGGGGCCTGGGGCCAACGTCCTGACTTTC. This codes for CASSILSAAARGPGANVLTF.